A selection of T cell receptor beta chains follows, all from one sample in a study of PD-1 blockade in classical Hodgkin lymphoma. The repertoire was sequenced with immunoSEQ multiplex PCR; TCRdb's copy has only in-frame clones and lacks some. Of over 25,000 clones in the sample, about 86% were seen once. The sequencing used CD8+ T cells from blood, collected at baseline. Source of these receptors: a human donor with classical Hodgkin lymphoma. Each CDR3 is given with its conserved first and last residue. A D gene is named only where the DNA matches it firmly. The listing skips clone size in some rows; elsewhere it reads once, few, many or a size class.

TGTGCCAGCAGCTTGGAGGCAGAGCAGTACTTC CASSLEAEQYF TRBJ2-7 - TRBV5-6 -
TGTGCCAGCAGCTTAGGTTGGGGGACTAGCGCCACAGATACGCAGTATTTT CASSLGWGTSATDTQYF TRBJ2-3 once TRBV7-6 TRBD2
TGTGCCAGCACCCGAGGGCCGGGGGCCTACGAGCAGTACTTC CASTRGPGAYEQYF TRBJ2-7 - TRBV9 -
TGTGCCAGCAGCGTAGGGACCCTCGCGTGGCCCCAGCATTTT CASSVGTLAWPQHF TRBJ1-5 - TRBV9 -
TGTGCCAGCAGTTCCCGACGGACTGGGGGACCAGAGACCCAGTACTTC CASSSRRTGGPETQYF TRBJ2-5 - TRBV27 -
TGTGCCAGTAGTAACGGGGCCTATGGCTACACCTTC CASSNGAYGYTF TRBJ1-2 - TRBV19 -
TGTGCCAGAGTGGACCGTTATGAAGCTTTCTTT CARVDRYEAFF TRBJ1-1 - TRBV2 -
TGCGCCAGCAGTGAGGCGTCCCAAGAGACCCAGTACTTC CASSEASQETQYF TRBJ2-5 - TRBV10-2 -
TGCGCCAGCAGCCCCCCTGTACAGGGTCTAACCTCTGGGGCCAACGTCCTGACTTTC CASSPPVQGLTSGANVLTF TRBJ2-6 - TRBV4-1 -
TGCAGCGTTGATGGGGGGGGACTAAAAAACACAGATACGCAGTATTTT CSVDGGGLKNTDTQYF TRBJ2-3 - TRBV29-1 TRBD2
TGTGCCAGCAGTCTGCGGAGCGGCGGGGAGCTGTTTTTT CASSLRSGGELFF TRBJ2-2 - TRBV5-4 -
TGTGCCAGCAGCTTGCCGGGGGAGGGGGCCCCAGCAACTAATGAAAAACTGTTTTTT CASSLPGEGAPATNEKLFF TRBJ1-4 - TRBV7-6 TRBD1
TGTGCCAGCAGCGTTTCAGGGGTTAGCACTGAAGCTTTCTTT CASSVSGVSTEAFF TRBJ1-1 - TRBV9 -
TGTGCCAGCAGCCGCCTAGCGGGAGTTGAAGATACGCAGTATTTT CASSRLAGVEDTQYF TRBJ2-3 - TRBV2 TRBD2
TGTGCCAGTACGACCTCCCCCCTCATCGCGGGGAACACTGAAGCTTTCTTT CASTTSPLIAGNTEAFF TRBJ1-1 - TRBV19 -
TGTGCCAGCAGCTCTTTAGCGACTAGCACAGATACGCAGTATTTT CASSSLATSTDTQYF TRBJ2-3 - TRBV7-2 -
TGTGCCAGCCAAGGACTAGCGGGAGGCCCGAGCTCCTACAATGAGCAGTTCTTC CASQGLAGGPSSYNEQFF TRBJ2-1 once TRBV28 TRBD2
TGTGCCAGCAGTTTACGGGTCTCCTACGAGCAGTACTTC CASSLRVSYEQYF TRBJ2-7 - TRBV27 -
TGTGCCAGCACCGTTACCGGGACCGCTTATGGCTACACCTTC CASTVTGTAYGYTF TRBJ1-2 once TRBV6-1 -
TGTGCCTGGGGAGTAGGCCTGCGCTCCGGGGAGCTGTTTTTT CAWGVGLRSGELFF TRBJ2-2 - TRBV30 -
TGTGCCAGCGTACAGGGCTCCGGGTCGAATGAGCAGTTCTTC CASVQGSGSNEQFF TRBJ2-1 - TRBV9 -
TGTGCCAGCAGCGTACCCCGGGACAGCACGATTAACAACCGCTATGGCTACACCTTC CASSVPRDSTINNRYGYTF TRBJ1-2 - TRBV9 TRBD1
TGTGCCAGCAGTAACGGCGGGCAGCCCCAGCATTTT CASSNGGQPQHF TRBJ1-5 few TRBV27 -
TGCGCCAGCAGCCAGGAACCTCTACAGGCACTAAATGAAAAACTGTTTTTT CASSQEPLQALNEKLFF TRBJ1-4 - TRBV4-1 -
TGTGCCAGCAGCCCCACGGACAGCACCGGGGAGCTGTTTTTT CASSPTDSTGELFF TRBJ2-2 - TRBV5-4 -
TGTGCCAGCAGCACTCCGGGACTAGCGGGAGTAAAAAATGAGCAGTTCTTC CASSTPGLAGVKNEQFF TRBJ2-1 - TRBV7-9 TRBD2
TGTGCCAGCAGTTTAGGGAAGATGAGCACAGATACGCAGTATTTT CASSLGKMSTDTQYF TRBJ2-3 - TRBV28 -
TGCGCCAGCAGTGATGGGGCGGCGGGTTTCGAGTCCTACAATGAGCAGTTCTTC CASSDGAAGFESYNEQFF TRBJ2-1 - TRBV10-2 -
TGTGCCAGCAGCGCGAGTCAGCGGGCCCCCTACGAGCAGTACTTC CASSASQRAPYEQYF TRBJ2-7 once TRBV11-2 -
TGTGCCACCACCTTGACTACCGGGGAGCTGTTTTTT CATTLTTGELFF TRBJ2-2 - TRBV15 -
TGTGCCAGCAGTTATTCGTCGGGAAACTACGAGCAGTACTTC CASSYSSGNYEQYF TRBJ2-7 - TRBV6-5 -
TGTGCCAGCAGCTTTCGTCTGAACACTGAAGCTTTCTTT CASSFRLNTEAFF TRBJ1-1 - TRBV5-8 -
TGTGCCAGTAGTATTGAGGGGACATCCTACGAGCAGTACTTC CASSIEGTSYEQYF TRBJ2-7 - TRBV19 -
TGCGCCAGCAGTATTGGAGGAGGGACTCAGCCCCAGCATTTT CASSIGGGTQPQHF TRBJ1-5 medium-sized TRBV5-1 -
TGTGCCAGCAGTGACGCAGCTTACAATCAGCCCCAGCATTTT CASSDAAYNQPQHF TRBJ1-5 - TRBV2 -
TGTGCCAGCAGCTTAGTTCCTAGTGGGGAGCTGTTTTTT CASSLVPSGELFF TRBJ2-2 few TRBV11-3 -
TGTGCCAGCACCCAACTAGCGGGAGCGAGACACGAGCAGTACTTC CASTQLAGARHEQYF TRBJ2-7 - TRBV7-9 TRBD2
TGTGCCAGCAGCCAAGGTCTTACGACGGGGGCTTTCTTT CASSQGLTTGAFF TRBJ1-1 few TRBV14 -
TGTGCCACCCTCAAACAAGCGGGGCTTTACGAGCAGTACTTC CATLKQAGLYEQYF TRBJ2-7 - TRBV7-6 TRBD2
TGTGCCAGCCCCGACAGCAATCAGCCCCAGCATTTT CASPDSNQPQHF TRBJ1-5 - TRBV5-5 -
TGTGCCAGCAGTCGCAGGGACAGGGTAGGGACCCAGTACTTC CASSRRDRVGTQYF TRBJ2-5 - TRBV6-5 TRBD1
TGCGCCAGCAGCCTTAGGGGGGACGAGCAGTACTTC CASSLRGDEQYF TRBJ2-7 - TRBV4-1 -
TGTGCCAGCAGCTTAGATATGACAGGGGGAATGAACACTGAAGCTTTCTTT CASSLDMTGGMNTEAFF TRBJ1-1 - TRBV7-6 TRBD1
TGTGCCATCGGGGGCAATGAGCAGTTCTTC CAIGGNEQFF TRBJ2-1 - TRBV10-3 -
TGTGCCAGCAGTGCAGGGTTCCTACCTCGCTCCTACAATGAGCAGTTCTTC CASSAGFLPRSYNEQFF TRBJ2-1 - TRBV27 -
TGTGCCAGCAACCAAGACAGAGGCCCTAACAATGAGCAGTTCTTC CASNQDRGPNNEQFF TRBJ2-1 - TRBV9 -
TGCAGCGTTGAAGAAGGAGGATTTGGGGTTCCCACTGAAGCTTTCTTT CSVEEGGFGVPTEAFF TRBJ1-1 - TRBV29-1 -
TGTGCCAGCAGTTTAAGTAGTATCTACGAGCAGTACTTC CASSLSSIYEQYF TRBJ2-7 - TRBV27 -
TGTGCCAGCAGCCCCCGGGAGAACACCTACGAGCAGTACTTC CASSPRENTYEQYF TRBJ2-7 - TRBV7-9 -
TGTGCCAGCAGTGACGAGTGGGGTATTAGCAGGAGCAATCAGCCCCAGCATTTT CASSDEWGISRSNQPQHF TRBJ1-5 - TRBV6-1 -
TGTGCCAGCAGCCCCCGGGACAGGGGAACAGGGTCCTACAATGAGCAGTTCTTC CASSPRDRGTGSYNEQFF TRBJ2-1 - TRBV7-9 TRBD1
TGTGCCAGCAGCTTGTCGGCGGGAATGGCCACTGAAGCTTTCTTT CASSLSAGMATEAFF TRBJ1-1 once TRBV5-6 -
TGTGCCAGCAGCTTAGGGGGAACAGGGGGAGGCTACACCTTC CASSLGGTGGGYTF TRBJ1-2 - TRBV7-9 TRBD1
TGTGCCAGTAGTCTGGGGGGGGGAACTGAAGCTTTCTTT CASSLGGGTEAFF TRBJ1-1 - TRBV19 -
TGCGCCAGCAGCTGGAGCAATTACTACGAGCAGTACTTC CASSWSNYYEQYF TRBJ2-7 - TRBV5-1 -
TGTGCCAGCAGCTGGGGGAACACCGGGGAGCTGTTTTTT CASSWGNTGELFF TRBJ2-2 - TRBV27 -
TGTGCCAGCAGTCTCGACAGGGAGGGGATCGGGGAGCTGTTTTTT CASSLDREGIGELFF TRBJ2-2 - TRBV2 -
TGTGCCAGCAGTTTATGGGACAGGGACCCCGAAGCTTTCTTT CASSLWDRDPEAFF TRBJ1-1 once TRBV28 TRBD1